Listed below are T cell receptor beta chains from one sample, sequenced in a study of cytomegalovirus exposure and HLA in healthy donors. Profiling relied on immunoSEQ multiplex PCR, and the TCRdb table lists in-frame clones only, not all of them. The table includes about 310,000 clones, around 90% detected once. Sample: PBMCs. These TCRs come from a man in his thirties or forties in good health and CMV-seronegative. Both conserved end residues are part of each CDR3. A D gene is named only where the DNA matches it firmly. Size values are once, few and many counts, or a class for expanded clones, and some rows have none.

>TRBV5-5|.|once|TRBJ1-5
TGTGCCAGCAGCCCCTTCGACAGTAGTAATCAGCCCCAGCATTTT
CASSPFDSSNQPQHF
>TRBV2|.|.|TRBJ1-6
TGTGCCAGCAGCCTCCCCACAGTGAACTATAATTCACCCCTCCACTTT
CASSLPTVNYNSPLHF
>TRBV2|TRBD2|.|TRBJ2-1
TGTGCCAGCAGTCCTGGGACTAGCTGGAATGAGCAGTTCTTC
CASSPGTSWNEQFF
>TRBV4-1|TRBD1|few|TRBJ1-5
TGCGCCAGCAGCCAGCCCCGGGACAGGGAACGCCAGCCCCAGCATTTT
CASSQPRDRERQPQHF
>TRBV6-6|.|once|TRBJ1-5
TGTGCCAGCAGTAAGGACAGCGTGGCGAATCAGCCCCAGCATTTT
CASSKDSVANQPQHF
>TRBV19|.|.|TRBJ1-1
TGTGCCAGCCGCCGGGGGGAGGCCACTGAAGCTTTCTTT
CASRRGEATEAFF
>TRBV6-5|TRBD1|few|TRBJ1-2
TGTGCCAGCAGTTACGGGACAGGGGTTGGAGGGTATGGCTACACCTTC
CASSYGTGVGGYGYTF
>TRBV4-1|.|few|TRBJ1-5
TGCGCCAGCAGCCAAGGGCAGATAAATCAGCCCCAGCATTTT
CASSQGQINQPQHF
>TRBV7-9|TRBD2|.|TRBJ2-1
TGTGCCAGCAGCCCCGGGACTAGCGGGGTTTCGACAGGAGGCAATGAGCAGTTCTTC
CASSPGTSGVSTGGNEQFF
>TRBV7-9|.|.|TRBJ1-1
TGTGCCAGCAGCTTATGGGACATCAACACTGAAGCTTTCTTT
CASSLWDINTEAFF
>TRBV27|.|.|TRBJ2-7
TGTGCCAGCAGAAGGGGGAACGAGCCCTACGAGCAGTACTTC
CASRRGNEPYEQYF
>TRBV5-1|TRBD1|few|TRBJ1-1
TGCGCCAGCAGTCGACAGGGGGGTTTGAACACTGAAGCTTTCTTT
CASSRQGGLNTEAFF
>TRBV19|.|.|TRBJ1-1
TGTGCCAGTAGTCTAGGGACTCTGAACACTGAAGCTTTCTTT
CASSLGTLNTEAFF
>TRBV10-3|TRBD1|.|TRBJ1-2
TGTGCCATCAGTGAGTCGGGGACAGGGGGTAACTATGGCTACACCTTC
CAISESGTGGNYGYTF
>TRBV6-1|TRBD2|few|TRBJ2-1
TGTGCCAGCAGTGACCACGCAGGACTAGCGGGGGGCCGCTACGGTGAGCAGTTCTTC
CASSDHAGLAGGRYGEQFF
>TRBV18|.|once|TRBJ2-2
TGTGCCAGCTCTCTGGCACGGAGCACCGGGGAGCTGTTTTTT
CASSLARSTGELFF
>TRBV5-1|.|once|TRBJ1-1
TGCGCCAGCAGCTTGGCGGTGTCCAACACTGAAGCTTTCTTT
CASSLAVSNTEAFF
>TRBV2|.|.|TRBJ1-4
TGTGCCAGCAGTCCAGGAGGGCCGCCTAATGAAAAACTGTTTTTT
CASSPGGPPNEKLFF
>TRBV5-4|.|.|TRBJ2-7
TGTGCCAGCAGTTCCCTCAGGGGATCCTACGAGCAGTACTTC
CASSSLRGSYEQYF
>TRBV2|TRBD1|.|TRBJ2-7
TGTGCCAGCAGAAGGACAGGGAGTACAGTCTCCTACGAGCAGTACTTC
CASRRTGSTVSYEQYF
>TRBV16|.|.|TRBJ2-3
TGTGCCAGCAGCCAATGGAGTAGCACAGATACGCAGTATTTT
CASSQWSSTDTQYF
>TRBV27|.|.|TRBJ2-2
TGTGCCAGCAGGAATCCCGTCGGGAGGGGGCCGAACGGGGAGCTGTTTTTT
CASRNPVGRGPNGELFF
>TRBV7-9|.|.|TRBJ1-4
TGTGCCAGCAGCTTAACATATAGCGGGGAAAAACTGTTTTTT
CASSLTYSGEKLFF
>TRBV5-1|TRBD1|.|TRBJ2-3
TGCGCCAGCAGCGCACCGGGACAGGGGTCCTCGACGCAGTATTTT
CASSAPGQGSSTQYF
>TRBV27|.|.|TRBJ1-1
TGTGCCAGCAGTTTACTCTCCTACGAAGACAAGAACACTGAAGCTTTCTTT
CASSLLSYEDKNTEAFF
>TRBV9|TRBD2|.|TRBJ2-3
TGTGCCAGCAGCGTAGCTCCAACCGGGACTAGCGGTAACGCGCAGTATTTT
CASSVAPTGTSGNAQYF
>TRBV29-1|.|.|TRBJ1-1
TGCAGCGTTCGGGACATGAGCACTGAAGCTTTCTTT
CSVRDMSTEAFF
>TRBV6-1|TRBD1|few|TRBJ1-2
TGTGCCAGCATCGGACAGGGGCACTACACCTTC
CASIGQGHYTF
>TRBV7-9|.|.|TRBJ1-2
TGTGCCAGCAGCTTAGGGGAGGGTGGCTACACCTTC
CASSLGEGGYTF
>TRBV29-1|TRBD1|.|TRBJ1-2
TGCAGCGGGAGGACAGGGAACTATGGCTACACCTTC
CSGRTGNYGYTF
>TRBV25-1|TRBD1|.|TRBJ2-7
TGTGCCAGCAGTGATCCGACAGGGGGGTTGTACGAGCAGTACTTC
CASSDPTGGLYEQYF
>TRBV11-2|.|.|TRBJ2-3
TGTGCCAGCAGCTCACGACTAGAAGATACGCAGTATTTT
CASSSRLEDTQYF
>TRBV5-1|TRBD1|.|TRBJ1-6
TGCGCCAGCAGCTTTCAGGGGGCCGCTTCACCCCTCCACTTT
CASSFQGAASPLHF
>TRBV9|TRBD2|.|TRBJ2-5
TGTGCCAGCAGCGTCCAGACTAGCGGGGGTTCCTTTCAAGAGACCCAGTACTTC
CASSVQTSGGSFQETQYF
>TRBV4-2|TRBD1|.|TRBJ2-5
TGTGCCAGCAGCTCGGGACAGACTCACCAAGAGACCCAGTACTTC
CASSSGQTHQETQYF
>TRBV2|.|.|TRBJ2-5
TGTGCCAGCAGTGAACAGGGTCTCCCACAGGAGACCCAGTACTTC
CASSEQGLPQETQYF
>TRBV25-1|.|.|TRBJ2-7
TGTGCCAGCCGACAGGAGAGCTCCTACGAGCAGTACTTC
CASRQESSYEQYF
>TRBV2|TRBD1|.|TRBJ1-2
TGTGCCAGCAGTCAGGCGGCAGGGGGGATGAGGGGCTACACCTTC
CASSQAAGGMRGYTF
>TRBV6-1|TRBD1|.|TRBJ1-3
TGTGCCAGCAGTGACAAACAGGGGGAGAGAGGAAACACCATATATTTT
CASSDKQGERGNTIYF
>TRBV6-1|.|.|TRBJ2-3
TGTGCCAGTGCTCAGGACTGGGTCACAGATACGCAGTATTTT
CASAQDWVTDTQYF
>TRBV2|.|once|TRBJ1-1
TGTGCCAGCAACCCCCAGGGTCGAACTGAAGCTTTCTTT
CASNPQGRTEAFF